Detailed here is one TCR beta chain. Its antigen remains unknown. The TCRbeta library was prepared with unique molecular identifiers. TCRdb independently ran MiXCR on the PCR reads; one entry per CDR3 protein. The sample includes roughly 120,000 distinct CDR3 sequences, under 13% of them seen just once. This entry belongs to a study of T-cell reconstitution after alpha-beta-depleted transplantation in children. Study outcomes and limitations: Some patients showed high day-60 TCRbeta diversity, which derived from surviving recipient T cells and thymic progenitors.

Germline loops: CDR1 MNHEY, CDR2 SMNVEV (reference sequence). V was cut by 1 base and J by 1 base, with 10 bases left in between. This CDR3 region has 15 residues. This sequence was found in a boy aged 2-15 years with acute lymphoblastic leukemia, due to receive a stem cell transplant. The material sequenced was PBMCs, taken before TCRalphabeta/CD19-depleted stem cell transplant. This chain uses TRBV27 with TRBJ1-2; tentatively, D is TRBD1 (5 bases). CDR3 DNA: TGTGCCAGCAGTTTATGGGCAGGGAATAACTATGGCTACACCTTC. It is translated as CASSLWAGNNYGYTF.